This T cell receptor beta chain was identified in a study of blood T cell repertoires in COVID-19. Overall study: Spain, Italy and the United States supplied samples that represented acute and convalescent COVID-19. PBMCs, B-cell-depleted T cells, or T cells provided the cDNA or gDNA that made up the material.

Per the authors' pipeline: Reference gene primer amplification in the assay estimated nucleated cell counts. Clones were read by immunoSEQ multiplex PCR, and TCRdb kept only the in-frame ones, dropping some. Clone size and the V and J calls come from that table; the DNA yielded D and trimming. The sample has 55,000 to 70,000 clones; approximately 80% are singletons. The CDR3 is 16 amino acids. The germline gives CDR1 LNHDA, CDR2 SQIVND (reference sequence). J gave up 5 bases and V 6 bases, and 9 bases lay outside the gene matches. Sequencing used peripheral blood. V gene TRBV19 combines with J gene TRBJ2-2; 10 bases match TRBD1. This TCR derives from a woman older than 75 with acute or convalescent COVID-19. The CDR3 DNA is TGTGCCAGTAGCGTCATGACAGGGGGCTATACCGGGGAGCTGTTTTTT. As protein: CASSVMTGGYTGELFF.